One TCR beta chain is described in this entry. Antigen unknown. Germline V gene data show CDR1 as SGDLS and CDR2 as YYNGEE. The V and J ends lost 4 bases and 8 bases, in that order; junction bases with no gene match: 17. The CDR3 extends over 16 amino acids. This entry belongs to a study of OX40 agonist ivuxolimab in advanced cancers. Study findings and constraints: Both CD4+ and CD8+ T cell populations in blood had undergone clonal expansion by week 6 at 0.1 to 3.0 mg/kg.

Data came from immunoSEQ multiplex PCR; TCRdb stores just in-frame clones and leaves some out. The table includes approximately 89,000 clones, 88% detected once. Patients who had autoimmune disease history or got systemic immunosuppression were left out. The TCR originated in an adult with an advanced solid tumor such as melanoma, head and neck, liver or kidney cancer. This specimen was CD4+ or CD8+ T cells sorted from blood, taken in a trial of the OX40 agonist ivuxolimab. The chain employs TRBV9 and TRBJ1-2; TRBD1 matches at 7 bases. CDR3 DNA sequence: TGTGCCAGCAGCCCGAGGGGATCAGACAGGGCGGGAGGCTACACCTTC. This translates into CASSPRGSDRAGGYTF.